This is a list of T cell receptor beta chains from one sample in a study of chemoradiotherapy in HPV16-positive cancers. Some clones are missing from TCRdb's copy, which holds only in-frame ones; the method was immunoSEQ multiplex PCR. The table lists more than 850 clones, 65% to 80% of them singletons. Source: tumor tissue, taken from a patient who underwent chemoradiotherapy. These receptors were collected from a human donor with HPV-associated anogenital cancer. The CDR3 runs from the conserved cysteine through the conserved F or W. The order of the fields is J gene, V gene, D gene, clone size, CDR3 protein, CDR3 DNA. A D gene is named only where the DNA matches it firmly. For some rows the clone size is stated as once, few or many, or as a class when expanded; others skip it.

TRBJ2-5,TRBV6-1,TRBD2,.,CASSPLAGVQETQYF,TGTGCCAGCAGTCCATTAGCGGGAGTCCAAGAGACCCAGTACTTC
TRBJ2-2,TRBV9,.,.,CASSVSPSGELFF,TGTGCCAGCAGCGTAAGTCCTAGCGGGGAGCTGTTTTTT
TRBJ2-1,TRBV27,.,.,CASSLIQRLVNEQFF,TGTGCCAGCAGTTTAATCCAGCGGTTAGTCAATGAGCAGTTCTTC
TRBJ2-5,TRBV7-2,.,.,CASSRGGSGETQYF,TGTGCCAGCAGCAGGGGGGGATCCGGAGAGACCCAGTACTTC
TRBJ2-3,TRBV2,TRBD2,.,CASSPRGESTDTQYF,TGTGCCAGCAGCCCGCGGGGGGAGAGCACAGATACGCAGTATTTT
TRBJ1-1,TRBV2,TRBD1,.,CASRDRGPTEAFF,TGTGCCAGCAGGGACAGGGGGCCGACTGAAGCTTTCTTT
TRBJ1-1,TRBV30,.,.,CAWSVFTVYGTEAFF,TGTGCCTGGAGTGTATTTACAGTTTACGGTACTGAAGCTTTCTTT
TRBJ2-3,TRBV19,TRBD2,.,CASRWGGTTDTQYF,TGTGCCAGTAGGTGGGGGGGGACCACAGATACGCAGTATTTT
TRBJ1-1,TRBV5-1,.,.,CASSFGQYSEAFF,TGCGCCAGCAGCTTCGGACAGTACAGTGAAGCTTTCTTT
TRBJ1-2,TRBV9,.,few,CASSPRPNDYTF,TGTGCCAGCAGCCCCCGGCCCAACGACTACACCTTC
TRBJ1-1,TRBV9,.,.,CASSPGHLGNTEAFF,TGTGCCAGCAGCCCTGGACATTTGGGAAACACTGAAGCTTTCTTT
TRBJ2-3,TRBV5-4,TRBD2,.,CASSPPSGTTDTQYF,TGTGCCAGCAGCCCTCCTAGCGGGACCACAGATACGCAGTATTTT
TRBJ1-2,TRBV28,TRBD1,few,CASSLSVGRGQGDGYTF,TGTGCCAGCAGTTTATCGGTCGGACGGGGACAGGGGGATGGCTACACCTTC
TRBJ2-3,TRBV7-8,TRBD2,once,CASSSDRGGRTDTQYF,TGTGCCAGCAGCTCGGATCGGGGGGGTCGGACAGATACGCAGTATTTT
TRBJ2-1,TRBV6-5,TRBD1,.,CASSENRGYEQFF,TGTGCCAGCAGTGAAAACAGGGGTTATGAGCAGTTCTTC
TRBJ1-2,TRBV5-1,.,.,CASSLGGDNYGYTF,TGCGCCAGCAGCTTGGGTGGCGATAACTATGGCTACACCTTC
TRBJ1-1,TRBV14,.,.,CASSHRGGAAEAFF,TGTGCCAGCAGCCATAGAGGGGGAGCGGCTGAAGCTTTCTTT
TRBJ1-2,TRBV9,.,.,CASSVGTFADGYTF,TGTGCCAGCAGCGTAGGGACTTTCGCCGATGGCTACACCTTC
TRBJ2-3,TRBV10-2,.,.,CASSAGDTQYF,TGCGCCAGCAGTGCAGGCGATACGCAGTATTTT
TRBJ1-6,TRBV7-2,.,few,CASSLEGSPLHF,TGTGCCAGCAGCTTAGAAGGTTCACCCCTCCACTTT
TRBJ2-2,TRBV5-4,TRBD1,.,CASSLPGQGYSGELFF,TGTGCCAGCAGCTTACCGGGACAGGGGTATTCCGGGGAGCTGTTTTTT
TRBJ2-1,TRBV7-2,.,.,CASRARGGSSYNEQFF,TGTGCCAGCAGGGCGAGAGGGGGGAGCTCCTACAATGAGCAGTTCTTC
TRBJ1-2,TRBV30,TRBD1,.,CAWSFPPQGRYGYTF,TGTGCCTGGAGTTTCCCTCCACAGGGGAGGTATGGCTACACCTTC
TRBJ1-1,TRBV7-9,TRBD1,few,CAQGDRDYTEAFF,TGTGCCCAAGGGGACAGGGACTATACTGAAGCTTTCTTT
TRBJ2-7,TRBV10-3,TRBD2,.,CAISETSGGKWKYEQYF,TGTGCCATCAGTGAGACTAGCGGGGGGAAATGGAAATACGAGCAGTACTTC
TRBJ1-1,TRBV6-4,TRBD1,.,CASSDATHLGTGGHTEAFF,TGTGCCAGCAGTGACGCAACTCACCTAGGGACAGGGGGCCACACTGAAGCTTTCTTT
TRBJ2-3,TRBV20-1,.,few,CSERIADTQYF,TGCAGCGAAAGAATCGCAGATACGCAGTATTTT
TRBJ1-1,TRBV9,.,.,CASSESQYSTEAFF,TGTGCCAGCAGCGAATCACAGTATAGCACTGAAGCTTTCTTT
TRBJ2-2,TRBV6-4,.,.,CASSPGSTGELFF,TGTGCCAGCAGTCCAGGGAGTACCGGGGAGCTGTTTTTT
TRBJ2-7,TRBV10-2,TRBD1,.,CASAPGQGAYEQYF,TGCGCCAGCGCTCCGGGACAGGGCGCCTACGAGCAGTACTTC
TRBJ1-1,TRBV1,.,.,CTSSQDPGFMNTEAFF,TGCACCAGCAGCCAAGATCCTGGATTCATGAACACTGAAGCTTTCTTT
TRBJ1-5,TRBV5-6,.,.,CASSLSVDQPQHF,TGTGCCAGCAGCTTGTCAGTTGATCAGCCCCAGCATTTT
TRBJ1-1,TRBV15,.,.,CATSRDNRNTEAFF,TGTGCCACCAGCAGAGATAACAGGAACACTGAAGCTTTCTTT
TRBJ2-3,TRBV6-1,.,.,CASSESNYGTISDTQYF,TGTGCCAGCAGTGAATCCAACTACGGGACAATATCAGATACGCAGTATTTT
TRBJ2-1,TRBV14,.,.,CASRHTGTGVYNEQFF,TGTGCCAGCAGGCACACCGGGACGGGGGTTTACAATGAGCAGTTCTTC
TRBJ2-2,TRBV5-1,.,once,CASSLNPLSPDTGELFF,TGCGCCAGCAGCTTGAACCCCCTATCCCCAGACACCGGGGAGCTGTTTTTT
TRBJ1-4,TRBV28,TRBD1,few,CASSFEQGAGEKLFF,TGTGCCAGCAGCTTCGAACAGGGGGCTGGGGAAAAACTGTTTTTT
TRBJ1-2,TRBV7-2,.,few,CASSEGVGYGYTF,TGTGCCAGCAGCGAGGGGGTGGGCTATGGCTACACCTTC
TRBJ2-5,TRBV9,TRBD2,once,CASSVAPSGGLYQETQYF,TGTGCCAGCAGCGTAGCCCCTAGCGGGGGGTTGTACCAAGAGACCCAGTACTTC
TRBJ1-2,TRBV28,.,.,CASSFGGSYGYTF,TGTGCCAGCAGTTTTGGGGGGAGCTATGGCTACACCTTC
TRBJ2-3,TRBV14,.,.,CASIPSIFLWRTGSLCADTQYF,TGTGCCAGCATACCCAGTATTTTCTTGTGGAGAACAGGGAGTCTTTGCGCAGATACGCAGTATTTT
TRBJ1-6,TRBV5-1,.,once,CASSLSPVGGRTLHF,TGCGCCAGCAGCTTAAGTCCCGTCGGAGGGCGTACCCTCCACTTT